Described below is a single TCR beta chain sequence and its context. Its antigen remains unidentified. Separation from the approximately 660-subject first cohort characterized the roughly 110-subject validation cohort, to which the donors belonged. With 2 bases removed from V and 0 bases from J, the gap between germline ends came to 8 bases. The CDR3 is 15 residues long. Per germline, CDR1 ENHRY and CDR2 SYGVKD. The table came from immunoSEQ multiplex PCR; TCRdb's copy has only in-frame clones and leaves some out. Counted here are about 200,000 clones, 75% to 90% occurring once; the ten biggest clones make up 5.5% to 6.5%. The sample belongs to a study of cytomegalovirus exposure and HLA in healthy donors. Study summary: A subsequent analysis reported that the 120 or so validation repertoires were produced on the same platform that had also been used for the roughly 700 first-cohort repertoires.

Study-wide findings and caveats: For most TCR sequences rarity was the rule, although some public TCRs occurred in many donors. It was confirmed in vitro that a few of the CMV-associated chains were specific for CMV antigens.

The TCR was taken from a woman younger than 35 in good health and CMV-seronegative. Sequencing was carried out using PBMCs. The chain joins TRBV10-3 to TRBJ1-5; D is possibly TRBD1 (5 bases). This chain's CDR3 is CAISETGHSNQPQHF. Here the CDR3 DNA reads TGTGCCATCAGTGAGACCGGACATAGCAATCAGCCCCAGCATTTT.